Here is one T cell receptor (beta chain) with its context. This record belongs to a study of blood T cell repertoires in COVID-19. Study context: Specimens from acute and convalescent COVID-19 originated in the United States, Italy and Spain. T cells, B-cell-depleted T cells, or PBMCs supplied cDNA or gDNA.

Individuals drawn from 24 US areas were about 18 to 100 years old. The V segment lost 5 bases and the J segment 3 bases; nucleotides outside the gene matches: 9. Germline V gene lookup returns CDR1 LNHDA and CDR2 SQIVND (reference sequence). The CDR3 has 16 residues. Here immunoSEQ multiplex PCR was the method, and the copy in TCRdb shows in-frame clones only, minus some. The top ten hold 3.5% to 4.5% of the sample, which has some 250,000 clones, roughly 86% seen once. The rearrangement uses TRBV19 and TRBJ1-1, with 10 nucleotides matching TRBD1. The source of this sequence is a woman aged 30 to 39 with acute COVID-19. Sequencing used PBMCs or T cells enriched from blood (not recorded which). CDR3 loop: CASSAWDRGVHTEAFF. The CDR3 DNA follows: TGTGCCAGTAGTGCCTGGGACAGGGGAGTCCACACTGAAGCTTTCTTT.